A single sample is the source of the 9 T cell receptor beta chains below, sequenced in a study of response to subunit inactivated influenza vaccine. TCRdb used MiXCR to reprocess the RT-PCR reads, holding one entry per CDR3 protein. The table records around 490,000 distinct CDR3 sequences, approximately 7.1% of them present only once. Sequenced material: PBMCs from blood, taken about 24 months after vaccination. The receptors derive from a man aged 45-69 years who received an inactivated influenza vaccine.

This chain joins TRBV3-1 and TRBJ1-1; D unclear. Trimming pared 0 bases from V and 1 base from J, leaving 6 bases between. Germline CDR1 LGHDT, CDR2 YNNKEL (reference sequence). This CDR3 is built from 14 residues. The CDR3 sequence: CASSQDLPNTEAFF. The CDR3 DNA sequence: TGTGCCAGCAGCCAAGATTTGCCGAACACTGAAGCTTTCTTT.

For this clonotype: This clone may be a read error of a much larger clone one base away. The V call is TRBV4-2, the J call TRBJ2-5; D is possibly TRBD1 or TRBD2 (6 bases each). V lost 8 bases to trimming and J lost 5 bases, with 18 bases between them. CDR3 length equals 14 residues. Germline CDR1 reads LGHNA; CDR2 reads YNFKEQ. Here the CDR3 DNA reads TGTGCCAGCGGACAGATGGGGGGCGCGGAGACCCAGTACTTC. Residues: CASGQMGGAETQYF.

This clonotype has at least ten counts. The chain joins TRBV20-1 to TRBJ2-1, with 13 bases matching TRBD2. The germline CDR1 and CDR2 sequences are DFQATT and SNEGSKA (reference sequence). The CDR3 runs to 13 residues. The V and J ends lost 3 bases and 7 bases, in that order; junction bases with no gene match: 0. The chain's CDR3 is CSARGLAGNEQFF. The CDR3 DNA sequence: TGCAGTGCTAGGGGACTAGCGGGAAATGAGCAGTTCTTC.

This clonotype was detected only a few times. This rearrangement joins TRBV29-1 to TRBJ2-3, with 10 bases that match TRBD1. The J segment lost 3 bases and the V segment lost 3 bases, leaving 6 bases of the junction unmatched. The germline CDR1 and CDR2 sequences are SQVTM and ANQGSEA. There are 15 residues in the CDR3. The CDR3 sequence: CSVDMGTGVTDTQYF. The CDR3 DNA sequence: TGCAGCGTTGACATGGGGACAGGGGTAACAGATACGCAGTATTTT.

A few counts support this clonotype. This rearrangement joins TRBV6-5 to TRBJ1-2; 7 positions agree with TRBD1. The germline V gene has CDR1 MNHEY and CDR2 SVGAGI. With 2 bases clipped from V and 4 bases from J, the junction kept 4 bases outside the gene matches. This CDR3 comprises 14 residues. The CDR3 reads CASSYGQGGYGYTF. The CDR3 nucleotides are TGTGCCAGCAGTTACGGGCAGGGGGGCTATGGCTACACCTTC.

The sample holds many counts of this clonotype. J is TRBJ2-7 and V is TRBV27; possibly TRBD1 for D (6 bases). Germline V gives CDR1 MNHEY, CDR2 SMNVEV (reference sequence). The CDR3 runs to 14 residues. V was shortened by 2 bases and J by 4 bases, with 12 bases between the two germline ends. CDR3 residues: CASSLGRGGYEQYF. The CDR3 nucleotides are TGTGCCAGCAGTTTAGGCAGAGGGGGTTACGAGCAGTACTTC.

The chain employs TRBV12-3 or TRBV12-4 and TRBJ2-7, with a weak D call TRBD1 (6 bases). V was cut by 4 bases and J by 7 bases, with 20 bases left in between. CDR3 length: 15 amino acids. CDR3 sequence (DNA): TGTGCCAGCAGTTCGGGGACACCGAATGTTGGGGAGCAGTACTTC. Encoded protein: CASSSGTPNVGEQYF.

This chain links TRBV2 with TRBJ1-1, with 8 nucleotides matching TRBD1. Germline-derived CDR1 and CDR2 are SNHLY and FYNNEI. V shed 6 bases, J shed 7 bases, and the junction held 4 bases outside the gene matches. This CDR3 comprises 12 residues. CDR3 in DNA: TGTGCCAGCAGGACAGGGGTCTTTGAAGCTTTCTTT. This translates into CASRTGVFEAFF.

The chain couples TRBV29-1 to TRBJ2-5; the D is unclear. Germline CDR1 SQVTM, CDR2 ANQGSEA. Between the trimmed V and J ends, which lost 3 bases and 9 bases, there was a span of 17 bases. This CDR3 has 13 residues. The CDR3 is CSVDGVSKKAQYF. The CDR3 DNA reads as TGCAGCGTTGATGGGGTGTCGAAGAAGGCCCAGTACTTC.